Presented here are 21 T cell receptor beta chains from one specimen sequenced in a study of T cells after posttransplantation cyclophosphamide (dated by TCRdb to 2015 to 2016). This specimen's treatment or condition label, interpreted: high-dose cyclophosphamide on days +3 and +4 as single-agent GVHD prophylaxis. Busulfan and fludarabine conditioning, a related or unrelated marrow graft, and cyclophosphamide on days +3 and +4 were given to PTCy patients. Receptor libraries were prepared by the immunoSEQ multiplex PCR assay. TCRdb took this table from immuneACCESS and kept in-frame rearrangements with V and J called. Such tables lack part of the clones; where checked against another copy, unresolved V genes explain under half of the gap, and the rest is unexplained. This sample holds 650 to 850 clones; more than 75% were observed only once. Clones ranked in the top ten supply roughly 24% of the sample.

The source material was CD4+ T cells sorted from blood, sampled after an allogeneic stem cell transplant with post-transplant cyclophosphamide. These receptors all stem from a female patient aged 25-40 years who received an allogeneic stem cell transplant from a related donor, was CMV-positive, and had no GVHD. Some T cells present after a transplant may be cells of the graft donor.

This clone was seen a few times. The rearrangement links TRBV18 to TRBJ1-4, with D perhaps TRBD1 (5 bases). Germline V CDR1 and CDR2: KGHSH, LQKENI. The CDR3 has 15 residues. Trimming left V 3 bases short and J 4 bases short, with 12 bases between. In nucleotides, the CDR3 is TGTGCCAGCTCACCCCCGGGGGGTGGTAATGAAAAACTGTTTTTT. Translation gives CASSPPGGGNEKLFF.

On this clone: Just one base apart from a much larger clone, this may be a read error. The chain combines TRBV18 with TRBJ2-1; D is possibly TRBD1 (6 bases). This CDR3 contains 14 residues. With 3 bases removed from V and 6 bases from J, the gap between germline ends came to 12 bases. CDR1 is KGHSH and CDR2 is LQKENI in the germline V gene. As DNA, the CDR3 is TGTGCCAGCTCACCGGAACAGGGCTGCAATGAGCAGTTCTTC. Its protein is CASSPEQGCNEQFF. Full variable domain (rest looked up from reference TRBV18 and TRBJ2-1): NAGVMQNPRHLVRRRGQEARLRCSPMKGHSHVYWYRQLPEEGLKFMVYLQKENIIDESGMPKERFSAEFPKEGPSILRIQQVVRGDSAAYFCASSPEQGCNEQFFGPGTRLTVL.

This clone was recorded a few times. The gene calls are TRBV19 and TRBJ1-2; D possibly corresponds to TRBD1 (5 bases). The CDR3 covers 15 residues. The ends were cut back, 4 bases at V and 0 bases at J, with 12 bases in the middle. Germline V gene lookup returns CDR1 LNHDA and CDR2 SQIVND (reference sequence). The CDR3 DNA follows: TGTGCCAGTAGTACAGGCAGGGAAGCTAACTATGGCTACACCTTC. Translating gives CASSTGREANYGYTF. Supplemented by reference TRBV19 and TRBJ1-2, the full variable domain reads DGGITQSPKYLFRKEGQNVTLSCEQNLNHDAMYWYRQDPGQGLRLIYYSQIVNDFQKGDIAEGYSVSREKKESFPLTVTSAQKNPTAFYLCASSTGREANYGYTFGSGTRLTVV.

This clone occurred a few times. V and J are TRBV27 and TRBJ2-5, with 8 nucleotides matching TRBD1. Germline-derived CDR1 and CDR2 are MNHEY and SMNVEV (reference sequence). The V segment lost 8 bases and the J segment 5 bases; nucleotides outside the gene matches: 10. The CDR3 contains 14 residues. This CDR3 reads CASAPGQGSETQYF. Written as DNA, the CDR3 is TGTGCCAGCGCCCCCGGACAGGGCTCGGAGACCCAGTACTTC.

The rearrangement joins TRBV18 to TRBJ1-1; the D gene is possibly TRBD1 (5 bases). The CDR3 totals 13 residues. Deletions cut 2 bases from V and 4 bases from J, with 8 bases between. Germline values: CDR1 KGHSH, CDR2 LQKENI. The CDR3 sequence is CASSPGRVTEAFF. As DNA, the CDR3 is TGTGCCAGCTCACCAGGCAGGGTCACTGAAGCTTTCTTT. The variable domain in full, with the rest retrieved from reference TRBV18 and TRBJ1-1, is NAGVMQNPRHLVRRRGQEARLRCSPMKGHSHVYWYRQLPEEGLKFMVYLQKENIIDESGMPKERFSAEFPKEGPSILRIQQVVRGDSAAYFCASSPGRVTEAFFGQGTRLTVV.

V usage is TRBV2 and J usage is TRBJ2-1, with D perhaps matching TRBD2 (5 bases). The germline V gene encodes CDR1 SNHLY and CDR2 FYNNEI. V shed 3 bases and J shed 2 bases, with 17 bases lying between them. CDR3 length: 17 amino acids. CDR3 amino acids: CASSDLALLAPYNEQFF. In DNA form, the CDR3 reads TGTGCCAGCAGTGATCTGGCTTTGCTAGCACCCTACAATGAGCAGTTCTTC.

In the case of this clone: Other DNA sequences in this specimen translate into the identical CDR3. The rearrangement uses TRBV7-9 and TRBJ1-4, with TRBD1 matching 7 bases. Germline V gene sequence: CDR1 SEHNR, CDR2 FQNEAQ (reference sequence). J gave up 15 bases and V 5 bases, and 9 bases lay outside the gene matches. The CDR3 sequence is 12 residues long. CDR3 protein: CASSGRGVYLFF. DNA of the CDR3: TGTGCCAGCAGCGGCAGGGGGGTCTACTTGTTTTTT.

This rearrangement joins TRBV7-3 to TRBJ2-1; 9 nucleotides agree with TRBD2. Trimming removed 4 bases from V and 5 bases from J; junction bases left unmatched: 6. CDR1 is SGHTA, CDR2 FQGTGA, per germline. CDR3 size: 15 residues. CDR3 DNA sequence: TGTGCCAGCAGCTCTTCCCTAGCGGGGCACAATGAGCAGTTCTTC. Protein product: CASSSSLAGHNEQFF.

This rearrangement joins TRBV18 to TRBJ2-7; D perhaps matches TRBD1 (6 bases). Deletions cut 3 bases from V and 6 bases from J, with 15 bases between. Per the germline V gene, CDR1 is KGHSH and CDR2 is LQKENI. The CDR3 has 14 residues. In nucleotides, the CDR3 is TGTGCCAGCTCACCCCAGGGGCAGGTATTCGAGCAGTACTTC. Its translation: CASSPQGQVFEQYF.

This chain uses TRBV6-6 with TRBJ2-7; 9 bases are a match to TRBD1. V dropped 6 bases and J dropped 4; count of bases not matched to a gene: 7. Germline CDR1 reads MNHNY; CDR2 reads SVGAGI (reference sequence). The CDR3 contains 14 residues. CDR3 residues: CASRVGTGKYEQYF. For the CDR3, the DNA is TGTGCCAGCAGGGTAGGGACAGGGAAATACGAGCAGTACTTC.

This clone appeared a few times. The V and J genes are TRBV11-2 and TRBJ2-1; 8 bases match TRBD2. Trimming cost V 5 bases and J 3 bases; bases outside gene matches: 6. This CDR3 comprises 15 residues. Looked up from germline, CDR1 is SGHAT and CDR2 is FQNNGV. The DNA of the CDR3 is TGTGCCAGCAGCCCGATAGCGGGGCACTACAATGAGCAGTTCTTC. Amino acid sequence: CASSPIAGHYNEQFF.

This clone was seen once. This chain uses TRBV27 with TRBJ1-2; 7 nucleotides line up with TRBD1. This CDR3 has 16 residues. Germline V gene sequence: CDR1 MNHEY, CDR2 SMNVEV (reference sequence). Trimming cost V 5 bases and J 7 bases; bases outside gene matches: 16. The CDR3 sequence: CASSPRRQRTGRGYTF. CDR3 nucleotide sequence: TGTGCCAGCAGTCCACGACGCCAACGGACAGGTCGTGGCTACACCTTC.

This rearrangement joins TRBV6-5 to TRBJ2-2; 8 nucleotides match TRBD2. V shed 6 bases and J 5 bases; nucleotides not matched to a gene: 2. The germline V gene encodes CDR1 MNHEY and CDR2 SVGAGI. The CDR3 length is 13 residues. The CDR3 DNA follows: TGTGCCAGCAGGGCTAGCGGGACCGGGGAGCTGTTTTTT. Protein: CASRASGTGELFF.

The chain links TRBV6-5 to TRBJ1-2, with D possibly matching TRBD1 (6 bases). Germline CDR1 and CDR2: MNHEY and SVGAGI. Deletions cut 8 bases from V and 7 bases from J, with 14 bases between. The CDR3 totals 12 residues. CDR3 sequence reads: CASVGGAGGYTF. The CDR3 region has the DNA TGTGCCAGCGTCGGGGGGGCTGGTGGCTACACCTTC.

CDR3 region: CASSEGDRGPLNTEAFF. CDR3 DNA sequence: TGCGCCAGCAGCGAGGGGGACAGGGGTCCCCTGAACACTGAAGCTTTCTTT. V usage is TRBV5-1 and J usage is TRBJ1-1; 10 positions agree with TRBD1. The ends lost 4 bases at V and 0 bases at J; junction bases unmatched: 9. This CDR3 comprises 17 residues. The germline V gene encodes CDR1 SGHRS and CDR2 YFSETQ.

The rearrangement joins TRBV5-1 to TRBJ2-1, with a tentative D call TRBD1 (5 bases). Germline V gene data show CDR1 as SGHRS and CDR2 as YFSETQ. Trimming stripped 1 base from V and 5 bases from J, with 13 bases between. The CDR3 extends over 15 amino acids. CDR3 in DNA: TGCGCCAGCAGCTTGCCTTGGACATCTAACAATGAGCAGTTCTTC. This gives the protein CASSLPWTSNNEQFF.

V usage is TRBV7-8 and J usage is TRBJ2-1; D unresolved. This CDR3 region has 14 residues. Germline lookup yields CDR1 SGHVS and CDR2 FQNEAQ. V shed 1 base and J shed 1 base, with 5 bases lying between them. The CDR3 DNA is TGTGCCAGCAGCTTAGTACTATCCTACAATGAGCAGTTCTTC. It translates to CASSLVLSYNEQFF.

The count of this clone is one. This same CDR3 is encoded by further DNA sequences in the sample. The chain employs TRBV7-2 and TRBJ2-1, with D possibly matching TRBD2 (5 bases). V lost 0 bases and J 0 bases, leaving 6 bases between the germline ends. CDR3 length equals 15 residues. Germline-derived CDR1 and CDR2 are SGHTA and FQGNSA. The CDR3 sequence is CASSLAGASYNEQFF. DNA for the CDR3: TGTGCCAGCAGCTTAGCGGGAGCCTCCTACAATGAGCAGTTCTTC.

The chain employs TRBV6-6 and TRBJ1-2; 7 nucleotides agree with TRBD1. The ends lost 5 bases at V and 6 bases at J; junction bases unmatched: 15. This CDR3 region has 16 residues. From germline, CDR1 is MNHNY and CDR2 SVGAGI (reference sequence). The CDR3 sequence is CASSSLTGEKGNGYTF. The CDR3 DNA follows: TGTGCCAGCAGTAGCCTTACAGGGGAGAAAGGAAATGGCTACACCTTC.

The V call is TRBV5-8, the J call TRBJ1-5; the D is unclear. CDR3 length: 12 residues. The V and J ends lost 3 bases and 4 bases respectively, with 5 bases between them. In germline, CDR1 is SGHTS, CDR2 YDEGEE. CDR3 loop: CASSSYNQPQHF. DNA for the CDR3: TGTGCCAGCAGCTCCTATAATCAGCCCCAGCATTTT.

This chain connects TRBV18 to TRBJ1-3, with D maybe TRBD1 (5 bases). Deletions cut 5 bases from V and 0 bases from J, with 11 bases between. CDR1 and CDR2 (germline): KGHSH, LQKENI. The CDR3 sequence is 15 residues long. This chain's CDR3 is CASSTDSSSGNTIYF. For the CDR3, the DNA is TGTGCCAGCTCAACCGACAGTTCCTCTGGAAACACCATATATTTT.